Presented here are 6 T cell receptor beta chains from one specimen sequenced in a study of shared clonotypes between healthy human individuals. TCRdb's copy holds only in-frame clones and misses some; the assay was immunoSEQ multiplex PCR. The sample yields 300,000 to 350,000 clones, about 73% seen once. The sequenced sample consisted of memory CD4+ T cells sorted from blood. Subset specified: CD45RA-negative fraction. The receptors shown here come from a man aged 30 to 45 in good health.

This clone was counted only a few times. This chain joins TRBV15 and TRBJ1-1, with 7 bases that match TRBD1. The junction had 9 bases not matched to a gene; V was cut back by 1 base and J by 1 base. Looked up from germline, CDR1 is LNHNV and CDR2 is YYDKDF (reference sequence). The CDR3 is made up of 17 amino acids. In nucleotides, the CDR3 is TGTGCCACCAGCAGAGCGTTCTTGGGACAGCCGAACACTGAAGCTTTCTTT. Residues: CATSRAFLGQPNTEAFF.

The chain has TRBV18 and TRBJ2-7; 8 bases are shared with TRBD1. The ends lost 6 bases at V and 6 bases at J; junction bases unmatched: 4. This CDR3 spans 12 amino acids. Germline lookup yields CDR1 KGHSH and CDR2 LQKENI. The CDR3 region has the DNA TGTGCCAGCTCGGATACAGGGGGCGAGCAGTACTTC. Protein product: CASSDTGGEQYF.

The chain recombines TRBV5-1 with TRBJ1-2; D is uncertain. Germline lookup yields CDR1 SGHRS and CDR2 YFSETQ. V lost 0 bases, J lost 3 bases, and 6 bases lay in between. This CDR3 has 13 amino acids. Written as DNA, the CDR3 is TGCGCCAGCAGCTTGGTGGCAGACTATGGCTACACCTTC. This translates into CASSLVADYGYTF.

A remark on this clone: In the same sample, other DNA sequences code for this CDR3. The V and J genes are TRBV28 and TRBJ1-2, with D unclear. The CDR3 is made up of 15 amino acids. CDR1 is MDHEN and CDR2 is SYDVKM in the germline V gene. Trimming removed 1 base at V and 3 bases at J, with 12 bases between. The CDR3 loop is CASSLSAGGDYGYTF. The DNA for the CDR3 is TGTGCCAGCAGTTTATCGGCAGGTGGCGACTATGGCTACACCTTC.

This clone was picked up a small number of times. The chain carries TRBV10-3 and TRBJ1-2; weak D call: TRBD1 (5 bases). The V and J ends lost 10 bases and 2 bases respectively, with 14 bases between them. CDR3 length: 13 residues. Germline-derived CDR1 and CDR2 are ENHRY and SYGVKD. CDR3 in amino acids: CATPGRGNYGYTF. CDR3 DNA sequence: TGTGCCACCCCTGGACGGGGGAACTATGGCTACACCTTC.

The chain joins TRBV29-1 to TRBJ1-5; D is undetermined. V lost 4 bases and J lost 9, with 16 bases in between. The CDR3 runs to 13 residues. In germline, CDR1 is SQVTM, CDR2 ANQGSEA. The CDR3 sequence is CSVVGQPDRPQHF. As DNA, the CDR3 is TGCAGCGTTGTCGGTCAGCCAGATCGGCCCCAGCATTTT.